A single sample is the source of the 5 T cell receptor beta chains below, sequenced in a study of OX40 agonist ivuxolimab in advanced cancers. Some clones are missing from TCRdb's copy, which holds only in-frame ones; the method was immunoSEQ multiplex PCR. The sample has about 19,000 clones, about 80% seen once. The source was CD4+ or CD8+ T cells sorted from blood, collected in a trial of the OX40 agonist ivuxolimab. The receptors here all came from an adult with an advanced solid tumor such as melanoma, head and neck, liver or kidney cancer.

The CDR3 here is CASSPQPGTSGGAFTGELFF. The CDR3 nucleotides are TGCGCCAGCAGCCCGCAACCCGGGACTAGCGGGGGGGCGTTCACCGGGGAGCTGTTTTTT. The V call is TRBV5-1, the J call TRBJ2-2; 16 bases line up with TRBD2. The germline V gene encodes CDR1 SGHRS and CDR2 YFSETQ. V shed 4 bases, J shed 4 bases, and the junction held 13 bases outside the gene matches. This CDR3 is 20 amino acids long.

The chain combines TRBV5-6 with TRBJ1-1; unclear D gene. The V end was cut by 0 bases, the J end by 0 bases, with 12 bases between. Germline V CDR1 and CDR2: SGHDT, YYEEEE. CDR3 length: 16 amino acids. CDR3 nucleotide sequence: TGTGCCAGCAGCTTGGCGGAGGGAAACATGAACACTGAAGCTTTCTTT. It encodes CASSLAEGNMNTEAFF.

The V gene is TRBV7-6, the J gene TRBJ2-7; D call uncertain. The CDR3 runs 14 residues. CDR1 and CDR2 (germline): SGHVS, FNYEAQ. Trimming removed 1 base at V and 0 bases at J, with 7 bases between. This CDR3 is CASSLGYNSYEQYF. The CDR3, as DNA: TGTGCCAGCAGCTTAGGATACAACTCCTACGAGCAGTACTTC.

V gene TRBV28 combines with J gene TRBJ2-7, with TRBD1 matching over 8 bases. CDR3 length: 16 amino acids. After removal of 1 base from V and 7 bases from J, the junction contained 12 bases not matched to a gene. From germline, CDR1 is MDHEN and CDR2 SYDVKM. The CDR3: CASSLSGTGYGIEQYF. The CDR3, as DNA: TGTGCCAGCAGTTTATCCGGGACAGGTTACGGAATTGAGCAGTACTTC.

This chain connects TRBV7-3 to TRBJ2-1, with D perhaps TRBD2 (5 bases). CDR3 length: 11 amino acids. Germline V gene lookup returns CDR1 SGHTA and CDR2 FQGTGA. V was clipped by 4 bases and J by 8 bases, with 6 bases between them. The CDR3 reads CASSSGYEQFF. CDR3 in DNA: TGTGCCAGCAGCTCGGGATATGAGCAGTTCTTC.